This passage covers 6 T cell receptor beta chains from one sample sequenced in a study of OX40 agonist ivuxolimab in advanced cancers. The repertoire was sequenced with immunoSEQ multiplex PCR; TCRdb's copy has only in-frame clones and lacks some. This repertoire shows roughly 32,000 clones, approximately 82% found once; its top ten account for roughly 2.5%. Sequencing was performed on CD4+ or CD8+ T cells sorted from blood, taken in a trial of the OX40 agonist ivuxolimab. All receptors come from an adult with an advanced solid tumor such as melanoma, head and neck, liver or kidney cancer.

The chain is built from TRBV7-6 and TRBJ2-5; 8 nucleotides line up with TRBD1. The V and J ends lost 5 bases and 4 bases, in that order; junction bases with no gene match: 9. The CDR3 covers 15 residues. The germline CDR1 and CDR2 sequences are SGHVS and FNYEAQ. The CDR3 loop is CASSPRTGSRETQYF. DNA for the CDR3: TGTGCCAGCAGCCCCAGGACAGGGAGTCGAGAGACCCAGTACTTC.

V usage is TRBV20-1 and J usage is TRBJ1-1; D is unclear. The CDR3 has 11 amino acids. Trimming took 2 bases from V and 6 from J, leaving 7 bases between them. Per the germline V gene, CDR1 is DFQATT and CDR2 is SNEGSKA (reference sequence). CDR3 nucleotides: TGCAGTGCTAGAACCGGGGCTGAAGCTTTCTTT. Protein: CSARTGAEAFF.

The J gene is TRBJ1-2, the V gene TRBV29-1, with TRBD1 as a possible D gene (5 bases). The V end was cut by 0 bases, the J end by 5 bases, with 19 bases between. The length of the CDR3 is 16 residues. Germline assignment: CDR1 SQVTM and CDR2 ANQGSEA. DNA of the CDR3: TGCAGCGTTGAAGATCGTCTGACCGGCAGGGCGTATGGCTACACCTTC. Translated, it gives CSVEDRLTGRAYGYTF.

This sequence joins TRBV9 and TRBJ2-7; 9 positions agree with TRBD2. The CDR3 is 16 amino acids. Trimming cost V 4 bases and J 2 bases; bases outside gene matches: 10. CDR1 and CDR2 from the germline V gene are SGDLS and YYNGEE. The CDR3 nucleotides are TGTGCCAGCAGCCGTAGGGCTAGCGGGGCAACCTACGAGCAGTACTTC. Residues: CASSRRASGATYEQYF.

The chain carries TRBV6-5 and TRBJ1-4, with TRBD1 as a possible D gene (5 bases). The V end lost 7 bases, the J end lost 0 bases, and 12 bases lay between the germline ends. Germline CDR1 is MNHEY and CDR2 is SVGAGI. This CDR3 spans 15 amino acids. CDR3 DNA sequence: TGTGCCAGCAATTTAGGGGATGCAACTAATGAAAAACTGTTTTTT. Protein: CASNLGDATNEKLFF.

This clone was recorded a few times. CDR3: CASSPRGLAYEQYF. CDR3 bases: TGTGCCAGCAGCCCCCGTGGGCTTGCCTACGAGCAGTACTTC. The chain couples TRBV5-4 to TRBJ2-7; D unresolved. The CDR3 loop spans 14 amino acids. Germline loops: CDR1 SGHNT, CDR2 YYREEE (reference sequence). The germline V and J ends were trimmed by 4 bases and 2 bases, with 13 bases remaining between them.